This TCR beta chain emerged from a study of T cells in Graves' hyperthyroidism and ophthalmopathy. Stable disease denoted Graves' hyperthyroidism without ophthalmopathy progression within 18 months. Newly diagnosed hyperthyroidism, duration under 2 months, in patients aged 18 to 65. The source material, RNA transcripts, was used to amplify TCR beta CDR3 regions. First-round RT-PCR of the TCR CDR3 relied on the HTBI primer set. MiXCR was run by TCRdb on the multiplex PCR reads, yielding one entry per CDR3 protein. This sample has about 300,000 distinct CDR3 sequences; roughly an eighth occur once, and the top ten carry 7.9%. V trimming: 6 bases; J trimming: 4 bases; junction bases outside the gene matches: 8. The V gene's germline CDR1 is LNHDA and CDR2 SQIVND (reference sequence). CDR3 length: 15 residues. This clonotype has just a few counts. Its antigen is not identified. Study-level points and caveats: Model predictions of ophthalmopathy came a median approximately 6.8 months before onset.

The sample comprised blood. This receptor was identified in a woman aged 40 to 50 with Graves' hyperthyroidism. The gene calls are TRBV19 and TRBJ2-7, with 11 positions matching TRBD1. CDR3 coding DNA: TGTGCCAGTAGCCGGGACAGGGGGGTCCCATACGAGCAGTACTTC. Amino acids: CASSRDRGVPYEQYF.